The sample holds a few counts of the clone carrying this T cell receptor beta chain. Its matching antigen is unknown. The CDR3 totals 15 residues. The trim removed 4 bases at V and 3 bases at J, leaving 8 bases unmatched. Looked up from germline, CDR1 is SGHNT and CDR2 is YYREEE (reference sequence). The sample belongs to a study of blood T cell dynamics during melanoma immunotherapy. Study in general: First-line therapy was either pembrolizumab or nivolumab with ipilimumab for metastatic melanoma. Findings of the study overall: PBMC repertoires of eventual disease-control patients split at W3 into clonality or diversity gains.

TCRdb keeps only in-frame clones here, not all; method: immunoSEQ multiplex PCR. The table lists over 15,000 clones, 87% of them singletons, with under 9% in the top ten. The time point here: week 3, after first cycle of checkpoint inhibitor. No patient had earlier systemic cancer treatment, concurrent immunosuppressants, or another active cancer. This chain uses TRBV5-4 with TRBJ2-3; 7 bases match TRBD2. This TCR derives from a human donor with melanoma. This specimen consisted of blood, obtained from a patient treated with checkpoint blockade. The CDR3 region has the DNA TGTGCCAGCAGCCTAGGAGTCGGGAGGACAGATACGCAGTATTTT. It translates to CASSLGVGRTDTQYF.